The present TCR beta chain was sequenced within a study of cytomegalovirus exposure and HLA in healthy donors. PCR involved 60 Vbeta and 13 Jbeta primers. The assay was immunoSEQ multiplex PCR, and TCRdb's table has in-frame clones only and misses some. The repertoire holds 100,000 to 120,000 clones, with roughly 80% as singletons. CDR1 and CDR2 (germline): LNHDA, SQIVND (reference sequence). Deletions cut 3 bases from V and 0 bases from J, with 24 bases between. This CDR3 is built from 20 residues. The study sampled nominally healthy donors, though unrecorded immune exposures were likely. The receptor comes from a man aged 30 to 39 in good health and CMV-seropositive. The specimen sequenced was PBMCs. The J gene is TRBJ2-4, the V gene TRBV19, with D possibly being TRBD1 (6 bases). The CDR3 region has the DNA TGTGCCAGTAGTATGAGTCCTCCGGGACAAGGGACCTTAGCCAAAAACATTCAGTACTTC. Its translation is CASSMSPPGQGTLAKNIQYF.